Each of the 24 T cell receptor beta chains below was sequenced from the same sample in a study of blood T cell repertoires in COVID-19. Sequencing used immunoSEQ multiplex PCR; TCRdb keeps in-frame clones, though not all of them. The data hold tens of thousands of clones, with around 87% observed a single time. Sequencing was done on a sample of peripheral blood. Source of these receptors: a human donor in a cohort sampled during active COVID-19.

V gene TRBV28 combines with J gene TRBJ1-2; 9 bases are a match to TRBD1. The germline V gene encodes CDR1 MDHEN and CDR2 SYDVKM. The CDR3 has 14 amino acids. Losses at the gene ends were 2 bases for V and 6 bases for J; bases not matched to a gene: 4. DNA of the CDR3: TGTGCCAGCAGTTTAGGGACAGGGAGGGATGGCTACACCTTC. The encoded protein is CASSLGTGRDGYTF.

This clone showed up just a few times. The genes are TRBV27 and TRBJ1-5; no definite D call. Trimming took 6 bases from V and 15 from J, leaving 18 bases between them. The CDR3 spans 12 residues. Germline V CDR1 and CDR2: MNHEY, SMNVEV (reference sequence). CDR3 DNA sequence: TGTGCCAGCAGGGAGGGTGCTAGGCGGCTGCATTTT. Amino acids: CASREGARRLHF.

This chain joins TRBV28 and TRBJ2-2; maybe TRBD2 (5 bases). CDR3 length: 17 amino acids. Germline assignment: CDR1 MDHEN and CDR2 SYDVKM. V shed 4 bases and J shed 8 bases, with 23 bases lying between them. The CDR3: CASSSGVGGSLIGELFF. CDR3 sequence (DNA): TGTGCCAGCAGTTCCGGGGTCGGCGGAAGCTTAATTGGGGAGCTGTTTTTT.

V and J are TRBV2 and TRBJ2-6; D perhaps matches TRBD1 (6 bases). CDR1 is SNHLY, CDR2 FYNNEI, per germline. Trimming took 7 bases from V and 3 from J, leaving 19 bases between them. The CDR3 has 17 amino acids. The CDR3 nucleotides are TGTGCCAGCACGAAGGAAACAGGGCTGTTTGGGGCCAACGTCCTGACTTTC. It translates to CASTKETGLFGANVLTF.

V is TRBV5-1 and J is TRBJ2-3; D is possibly TRBD2 (5 bases). The germline V gene encodes CDR1 SGHRS and CDR2 YFSETQ. The V and J ends lost 3 bases and 5 bases respectively, with 13 bases between them. This CDR3 is 14 amino acids long. The CDR3 is CASSWSRDQDTQYF. DNA for the CDR3: TGCGCCAGCAGCTGGTCCCGGGATCAAGATACGCAGTATTTT.

Of note for this clone: One end of the junction does not line up with germline, which may come from a read error. The V gene is TRBV4-1, the J gene TRBJ2-2; D is unclear. The CDR3 totals 13 residues. The germline V gene encodes CDR1 MGHRA and CDR2 YSYEKL. CDR3: CASSQDRPGTPSF. The CDR3, as DNA: TGCGCCAGCAGCCAAGATCGGCCAGGAACACCCTCTTTT.

This clone was seen more than once but under ten times. This chain links TRBV7-9 with TRBJ2-5; TRBD1 aligns across 11 bases. This CDR3 comprises 16 residues. V was clipped by 4 bases and J by 4 bases; unmatched bases: 8. Germline loops: CDR1 SEHNR, CDR2 FQNEAQ (reference sequence). CDR3 loop: CASSSGQGGVGETQYF. Here the CDR3 DNA reads TGTGCCAGCAGCTCGGGACAGGGGGGAGTCGGAGAGACCCAGTACTTC.

V is TRBV4-1 and J is TRBJ1-2, with TRBD1 identical over 7 bases. CDR1 and CDR2 from the germline V gene are MGHRA and YSYEKL. The CDR3 has 16 amino acids. With 2 bases clipped from V and 4 bases from J, the junction kept 10 bases outside the gene matches. CDR3 amino acids: CASSQYLTGDAYGYTF. As DNA, the CDR3 is TGCGCCAGCAGCCAATATCTTACAGGGGATGCCTATGGCTACACCTTC.

The J gene is TRBJ2-2, the V gene TRBV7-2, with TRBD2 identical over 10 bases. The CDR3 runs 15 residues. V shed 3 bases, J shed 6 bases, and the junction held 4 bases outside the gene matches. Germline V gene data show CDR1 as SGHTA and CDR2 as FQGNSA. CDR3 region: CASSLGLALPGELFF. The CDR3 region has the DNA TGTGCCAGCAGCTTGGGACTAGCGTTGCCCGGGGAGCTGTTTTTT.

The chain uses TRBV7-2 and TRBJ2-5, with TRBD2 matching 8 bases. The V and J ends lost 5 bases and 5 bases, in that order; junction bases with no gene match: 10. CDR1 SGHTA and CDR2 FQGNSA come from the germline V gene. The CDR3 runs to 15 residues. CDR3 DNA sequence: TGTGCCAGCAGCGTCACCGGGACTAGGATGGAGACCCAGTACTTC. Translating it yields CASSVTGTRMETQYF.

The chain employs TRBV18 and TRBJ2-5, with 11 bases that match TRBD2. Trimming took 6 bases from V and 1 from J; bases not matched to a gene: 4. This CDR3 is 15 amino acids long. CDR1 and CDR2 (germline): KGHSH, LQKENI. The CDR3 coding sequence is TGTGCCAGCTCGCCGGGACTAGCGGTCCAAGAGACCCAGTACTTC. Encoded protein: CASSPGLAVQETQYF.

The rearrangement links TRBV5-1 to TRBJ1-1, with 12 bases lining up with TRBD1. The CDR3 is 18 amino acids. After removal of 4 bases from V and 0 bases from J, the junction contained 10 bases not matched to a gene. Germline CDR1 SGHRS, CDR2 YFSETQ. As DNA, the CDR3 is TGCGCCAGCAGCCATTCCGGGACAGGGGGCGGCATGAACACTGAAGCTTTCTTT. This codes for CASSHSGTGGGMNTEAFF.

This clone was detected only a few times. The V call is TRBV5-8, the J call TRBJ1-5; D gene uncertain. CDR3 length equals 12 residues. V was cut by 2 bases and J by 5 bases, with 5 bases left in between. Per germline, CDR1 SGHTS and CDR2 YDEGEE. The CDR3 loop is CASSFRDQPQHF. The CDR3 DNA follows: TGTGCCAGCAGCTTCCGGGATCAGCCCCAGCATTTT.

The V and J genes are TRBV19 and TRBJ2-4, with D possibly being TRBD1 (6 bases). This CDR3 is built from 17 residues. V lost 3 bases to trimming and J lost 2 bases, with 17 bases between them. Per the germline V gene, CDR1 is LNHDA and CDR2 is SQIVND (reference sequence). The chain's CDR3 is CASSIPGHSVTKNIQYF. CDR3 in DNA: TGTGCCAGTAGTATCCCGGGACACAGTGTGACCAAAAACATTCAGTACTTC.

The V gene is TRBV18, the J gene TRBJ1-3; D gene uncertain. This CDR3 has 13 amino acids. Germline V gene sequence: CDR1 KGHSH, CDR2 LQKENI. Between the trimmed V and J ends, which lost 3 bases and 0 bases, there was a span of 3 bases. The DNA for the CDR3 is TGTGCCAGCTCACCCTTCTCTGGAAACACCATATATTTT. Amino acid sequence: CASSPFSGNTIYF.

V and J are TRBV28 and TRBJ2-1, with 12 positions matching TRBD2. The CDR3 spans 15 residues. With 6 bases clipped from V and 8 bases from J, the junction kept 8 bases outside the gene matches. Germline assignment: CDR1 MDHEN and CDR2 SYDVKM. This CDR3 reads CASRLTSGSNHEQFF. Written as DNA, the CDR3 is TGTGCCAGCAGGCTGACTAGCGGGAGTAACCATGAGCAGTTCTTC.

The rearrangement links TRBV9 to TRBJ2-5, with a weak D call TRBD2 (6 bases). The length of the CDR3 is 15 residues. Trimming shortened V by 2 bases and J by 5 bases, and 16 bases separated the two germline ends. CDR1 is SGDLS, CDR2 YYNGEE, per germline. As DNA, the CDR3 is TGTGCCAGCAGCGTCAACGGAGGGGTGGGGGAGACCCAGTACTTC. It specifies CASSVNGGVGETQYF.

This chain links TRBV28 with TRBJ2-3; 7 bases fit TRBD1. The CDR3 runs to 15 residues. V trimming: 3 bases; J trimming: 4 bases; junction bases outside the gene matches: 7. Germline values: CDR1 MDHEN, CDR2 SYDVKM. The CDR3, as DNA: TGTGCCAGCAGTTTGAACAGGGGAGTAGCAGATACGCAGTATTTT. This encodes CASSLNRGVADTQYF.

V is TRBV20-1 and J is TRBJ2-1, with 10 bases fitting TRBD2. CDR3 size: 16 residues. CDR1 is DFQATT, CDR2 SNEGSKA, per germline (reference sequence). Trimming took 3 bases from V and 1 from J; bases not matched to a gene: 6. The CDR3 nucleotides are TGCAGTGCTAGTGGTGCTAGCGGGAGTTCCTACAATGAGCAGTTCTTC. It yields the protein CSASGASGSSYNEQFF.

The rearrangement joins TRBV13 to TRBJ1-2; 8 bases match TRBD1. Losses at the gene ends were 4 bases for V and 0 bases for J; bases not matched to a gene: 7. CDR3 size: 16 residues. The V gene's germline CDR1 is PRHDT and CDR2 FYEKMQ (reference sequence). CDR3 nucleotide sequence: TGTGCCAGCAGCTCCCGGACAGGGTTAGCTAACTATGGCTACACCTTC. Translating it yields CASSSRTGLANYGYTF.

The chain links TRBV18 to TRBJ2-3; 10 nucleotides match TRBD2. J lost 3 bases, V lost 6 bases, and 15 bases had no gene match. The CDR3 contains 18 residues. Germline V gives CDR1 KGHSH, CDR2 LQKENI. The CDR3 region is CASSYLHSGTSETDTQYF. CDR3 nucleotides: TGTGCCAGCTCCTACCTACACTCCGGGACTAGCGAGACAGATACGCAGTATTTT.

This chain joins TRBV6-1 and TRBJ1-5; TRBD1 agrees at 7 bases. The CDR3 covers 15 residues. The trim removed 3 bases at V and 0 bases at J, leaving 2 bases unmatched. Germline-derived CDR1 and CDR2 are MNHNS and SASEGT. CDR3 DNA: TGTGCCAGCAGTGATTACAGGGGTAGCAATCAGCCCCAGCATTTT. It codes for CASSDYRGSNQPQHF.

This chain links TRBV30 with TRBJ1-2; TRBD1 aligns across 8 bases. V lost 3 bases, J lost 1 base, and 4 bases stayed unmatched. The CDR3 sequence is 14 residues long. Germline assignment: CDR1 GTSNPN and CDR2 SVGIG (reference sequence). The chain's CDR3 is CAWSRQGLNYGYTF. CDR3 DNA sequence: TGTGCCTGGAGCCGACAGGGGCTTAACTATGGCTACACCTTC.

The chain has TRBV19 and TRBJ2-3; D is possibly TRBD1 (5 bases). CDR1 is LNHDA, CDR2 SQIVND, per germline (reference sequence). The CDR3 extends over 12 amino acids. V was pared by 3 bases and J by 7 bases, with 8 bases between. The CDR3 nucleotides read TGTGCCAGTAGTATTACAGGTTATACGCAGTATTTT. Translating it yields CASSITGYTQYF. The variable domain in full, with the rest retrieved from reference TRBV19 and TRBJ2-3, is DGGITQSPKYLFRKEGQNVTLSCEQNLNHDAMYWYRQDPGQGLRLIYYSQIVNDFQKGDIAEGYSVSREKKESFPLTVTSAQKNPTAFYLCASSITGYTQYFGPGTRLTVL.